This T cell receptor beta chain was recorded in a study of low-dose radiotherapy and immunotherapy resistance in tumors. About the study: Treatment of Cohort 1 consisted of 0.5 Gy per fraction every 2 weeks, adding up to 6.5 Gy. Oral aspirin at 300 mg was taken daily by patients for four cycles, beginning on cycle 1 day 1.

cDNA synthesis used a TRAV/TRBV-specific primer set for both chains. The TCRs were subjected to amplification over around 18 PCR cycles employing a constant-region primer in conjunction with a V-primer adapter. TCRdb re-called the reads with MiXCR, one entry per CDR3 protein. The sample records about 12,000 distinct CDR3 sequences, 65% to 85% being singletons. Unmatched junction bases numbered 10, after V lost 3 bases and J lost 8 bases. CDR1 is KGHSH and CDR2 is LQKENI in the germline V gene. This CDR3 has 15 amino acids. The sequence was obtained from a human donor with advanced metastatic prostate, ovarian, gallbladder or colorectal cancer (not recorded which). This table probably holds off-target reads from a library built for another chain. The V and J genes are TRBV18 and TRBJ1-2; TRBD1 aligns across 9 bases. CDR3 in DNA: TGTGCCAGCTCACCCCGGGACAGGGAGATCGGCGGCTACACCTTC. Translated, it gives CASSPRDREIGGYTF.